A selection of T cell receptor beta chains follows, all from one sample in a study of Ad26.COV2.S vaccination and SARS-CoV-2 variants. Some clones are missing from TCRdb's copy, which holds only in-frame ones; the method was immunoSEQ multiplex PCR. In the table there are some 520,000 clones, approximately 88% of which are singletons. Material: peripheral blood, obtained in a trial of Ad26.COV2.S vaccine versus placebo. These receptors were taken from a person between 18 and 60 years old who received the Ad26.COV2.S COVID-19 vaccine or a placebo. CDR3s include the opening cysteine and the closing phenylalanine or tryptophan. A D gene is named only where the DNA matches it firmly. The listing skips clone size in some rows; elsewhere it reads once, few, many or a size class.

size: NA; D: TRBD1; V: TRBV6-5; J: TRBJ2-1; CDR3: CATLRDSNYNEQFF; DNA: TGTGCCACCCTCCGGGACAGCAACTACAATGAGCAGTTCTTC
size: NA; D: NA; V: TRBV28; J: TRBJ1-2; CDR3: CATLDFYGYTF; DNA: TGTGCCACCTTGGATTTCTATGGCTACACCTTC
size: NA; D: TRBD2; V: TRBV11-1; J: TRBJ2-1; CDR3: CASSLALVAGVRNEQFF; DNA: TGTGCCAGCAGCTTAGCGCTGGTAGCGGGAGTCAGGAATGAGCAGTTCTTC
size: NA; D: NA; V: TRBV19; J: TRBJ1-2; CDR3: CASSIDTLNYGYTF; DNA: TGTGCCAGTAGTATCGACACGTTAAACTATGGCTACACCTTC
size: once; D: NA; V: TRBV30; J: TRBJ1-5; CDR3: CAWSPRGQVGSNQPQHF; DNA: TGTGCCTGGAGTCCCCGCGGACAAGTTGGTAGCAATCAGCCCCAGCATTTT
size: NA; D: NA; V: TRBV9; J: TRBJ1-1; CDR3: CASSVGGVNTEAFF; DNA: TGTGCCAGCAGCGTAGGGGGTGTGAACACTGAAGCTTTCTTT
size: NA; D: NA; V: TRBV2; J: TRBJ2-3; CDR3: CASKRDSTDTQYF; DNA: TGTGCCAGCAAACGGGACAGCACAGATACGCAGTATTTT
size: NA; D: NA; V: TRBV6-5; J: TRBJ1-2; CDR3: CASSSRGGAFYGYTF; DNA: TGTGCCAGCAGTTCCCGGGGAGGGGCCTTCTATGGCTACACCTTC
size: NA; D: NA; V: TRBV4-3; J: TRBJ1-6; CDR3: CASSQDRRTPLHF; DNA: TGCGCCAGCAGCCAAGATAGGCGGACACCCCTCCACTTT
size: NA; D: TRBD2; V: TRBV12-3/TRBV12-4; J: TRBJ2-7; CDR3: CASSLADTSEYF; DNA: TGTGCCAGCAGTTTAGCGGATACTAGCGAGTACTTC
size: NA; D: TRBD1; V: TRBV5-1; J: TRBJ1-1; CDR3: CASSPGDRGNTEAFF; DNA: TGCGCCAGCAGCCCCGGGGACAGGGGGAACACTGAAGCTTTCTTT
size: NA; D: TRBD2; V: TRBV10-3; J: TRBJ2-7; CDR3: CASRTRTYEQYF; DNA: TGTGCCAGCCGGACTAGAACCTACGAGCAGTACTTC
size: many; D: NA; V: TRBV28; J: TRBJ1-2; CDR3: CASSLIGSYGYTF; DNA: TGTGCCAGCAGTTTAATAGGGTCCTATGGCTACACCTTC
size: NA; D: NA; V: TRBV4-1; J: TRBJ2-7; CDR3: CASSQVVLGNPSYEQYF; DNA: TGCGCCAGCAGCCAAGTCGTGCTGGGGAATCCCTCCTACGAGCAGTACTTC
size: NA; D: NA; V: TRBV28; J: TRBJ2-1; CDR3: CASSPHGSNEQFF; DNA: TGTGCCAGCAGTCCACACGGAAGCAATGAGCAGTTCTTC
size: few; D: NA; V: TRBV1; J: TRBJ1-6; CDR3: CTSSQDVAGPRNSPLHF; DNA: TGCACCAGCAGCCAGGATGTAGCAGGACCGCGTAATTCACCCCTCCACTTT
size: NA; D: TRBD2; V: TRBV29-1; J: TRBJ2-1; CDR3: CSALPLAGGFNEQFF; DNA: TGCAGCGCCCTCCCCCTAGCGGGAGGGTTCAATGAGCAGTTCTTC
size: NA; D: NA; V: TRBV18; J: TRBJ2-1; CDR3: CATFKDAGLNEQFF; DNA: TGTGCCACCTTCAAGGACGCGGGATTAAATGAGCAGTTCTTC
size: NA; D: NA; V: TRBV28; J: TRBJ2-7; CDR3: CASSGSSYEQYF; DNA: TGTGCCAGCAGTGGGTCATCCTACGAGCAGTACTTC
size: NA; D: TRBD1; V: TRBV4-3; J: TRBJ1-2; CDR3: CASSQRAGGTYGYTF; DNA: TGCGCCAGCAGCCAGAGGGCAGGGGGCACCTATGGCTACACCTTC
size: few; D: NA; V: TRBV3-1/TRBV3-2; J: TRBJ2-7; CDR3: CASSPGPSRGEQYF; DNA: TGTGCCAGCAGCCCGGGACCAAGCCGGGGCGAGCAGTACTTC
size: NA; D: NA; V: TRBV6-5; J: TRBJ2-7; CDR3: CASSFLHEQYF; DNA: TGTGCCAGCAGTTTTCTGCACGAGCAGTACTTC
size: NA; D: NA; V: TRBV6-2/TRBV6-3; J: TRBJ2-1; CDR3: CASSFPPPPPNEQFF; DNA: TGTGCCAGCAGTTTCCCTCCGCCGCCTCCCAATGAGCAGTTCTTC
size: once; D: NA; V: TRBV6-2/TRBV6-3; J: TRBJ1-1; CDR3: CASSYGPTEAFF; DNA: TGTGCCAGCAGTTACGGGCCCACTGAAGCTTTCTTT
size: NA; D: NA; V: TRBV19; J: TRBJ1-1; CDR3: CASSIVGVMNTEAFF; DNA: TGTGCCAGTAGTATAGTTGGAGTAATGAACACTGAAGCTTTCTTT
size: NA; D: NA; V: TRBV29-1; J: TRBJ1-2; CDR3: CSVDREDYGYTF; DNA: TGCAGCGTTGACAGGGAGGACTATGGCTACACCTTC
size: NA; D: NA; V: TRBV13; J: TRBJ2-7; CDR3: CASSLWTGESYEQYF; DNA: TGTGCCAGCAGCTTATGGACGGGAGAGTCCTACGAGCAGTACTTC
size: NA; D: NA; V: TRBV7-3; J: TRBJ2-7; CDR3: CASSLRGSYEQYF; DNA: TGTGCCAGCAGCTTAAGGGGTTCGTACGAGCAGTACTTC
size: few; D: NA; V: TRBV27; J: TRBJ1-2; CDR3: CASSSAGWNYGYTF; DNA: TGTGCCAGCAGTTCAGCGGGATGGAACTATGGCTACACCTTC
size: NA; D: NA; V: TRBV9; J: TRBJ1-3; CDR3: CASSVEGFGFSGNTIYF; DNA: TGTGCCAGCAGCGTAGAGGGATTTGGATTCTCTGGAAACACCATATATTTT